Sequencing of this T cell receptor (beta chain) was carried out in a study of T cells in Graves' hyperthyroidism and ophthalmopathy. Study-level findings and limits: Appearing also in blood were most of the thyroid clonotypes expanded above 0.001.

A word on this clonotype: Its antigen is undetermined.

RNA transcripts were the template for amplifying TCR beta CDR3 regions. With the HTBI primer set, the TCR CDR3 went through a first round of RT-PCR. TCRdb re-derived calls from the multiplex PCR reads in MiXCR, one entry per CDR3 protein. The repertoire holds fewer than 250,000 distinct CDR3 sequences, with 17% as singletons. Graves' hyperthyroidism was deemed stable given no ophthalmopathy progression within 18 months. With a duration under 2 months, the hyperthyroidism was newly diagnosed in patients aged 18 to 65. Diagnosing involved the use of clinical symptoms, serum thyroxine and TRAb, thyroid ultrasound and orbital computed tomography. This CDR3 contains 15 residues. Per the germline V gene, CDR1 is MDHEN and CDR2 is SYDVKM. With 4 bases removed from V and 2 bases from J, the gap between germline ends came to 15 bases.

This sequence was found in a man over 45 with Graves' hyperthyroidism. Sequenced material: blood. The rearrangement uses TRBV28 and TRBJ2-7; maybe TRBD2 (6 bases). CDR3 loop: CASSSTLAPTYEQYF. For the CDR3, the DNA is TGTGCCAGCAGTTCCACACTAGCACCCACCTACGAGCAGTACTTC.